These T cell receptor beta chains were read from a single sample in a study of identifying expanded T cells in peripheral blood. Assay used: immunoSEQ multiplex PCR; TCRdb lists only in-frame clones, some missing. The sample includes tens of thousands of clones, around 89% of them seen just once. Input material: blood. These receptors came from a person aged 18 to 69 in good health. The conserved cysteine and the conserved F or W are not part of the CDR3 here. Fields, in order: J gene, V gene, CDR3 length, CDR3 protein.

J: TRBJ2-1; V: TRBV30; length: 12; CDR3: AWSNGGPYNEQF
J: TRBJ2-2; V: TRBV29-1; length: 11; CDR3: SVKRALTGELF
J: TRBJ2-7; V: TRBV5-6; length: 10; CDR3: ASSGIAYEQY
J: TRBJ1-1; V: TRBV6-1; length: 11; CDR3: ASFGGWNTEAF
J: TRBJ1-1; V: TRBV13; length: 12; CDR3: ASSSQAQNTEAF
J: TRBJ2-1; V: TRBV4-1; length: 14; CDR3: ASSQGLQTSDNEQF
J: TRBJ2-2; V: TRBV29-1; length: 10; CDR3: SGVRGQGELF
J: TRBJ2-2; V: TRBV29-1; length: 14; CDR3: SATIPPGQGAGGLF
J: TRBJ1-2; V: TRBV11-2; length: 12; CDR3: ASSLDRGGGGYT
J: TRBJ1-2; V: TRBV7-2; length: 12; CDR3: ASSAGRDRGAYP
J: TRBJ1-2; V: TRBV28; length: 12; CDR3: ASTLPGENYGYT
J: TRBJ2-5; V: TRBV7-2; length: 11; CDR3: ASSRTLLETQY
J: TRBJ2-7; V: TRBV9; length: 11; CDR3: ASSVPGGNEQY
J: TRBJ1-2; V: TRBV7-8; length: 13; CDR3: ASSLAPDSSYGYT
J: TRBJ1-1; V: TRBV23-1; length: 10; CDR3: ASSGKGTEAF
J: TRBJ1-2; V: TRBV12-2; length: 13; CDR3: ASRPSGPLSFGYT
J: TRBJ1-6; V: TRBV5-8; length: 13; CDR3: ASSFAGTGTSPLH
J: TRBJ2-1; V: TRBV4-3; length: 14; CDR3: ASSQDMAGPYNEQF
J: NA; V: TRBV5-1; length: 11; CDR3: ASGLAGQHEQY
J: TRBJ1-3; V: TRBV4-3; length: 18; CDR3: ASSQDFAGTGGLSGNTIY
J: TRBJ1-2; V: TRBV14; length: 14; CDR3: ASSQDRRGRNYGYT
J: TRBJ2-7; V: TRBV5-4; length: 12; CDR3: ASSPGQGPYEQY
J: TRBJ2-2; V: TRBV10-2; length: 15; CDR3: ASLAGGLISNTGELF
J: TRBJ2-7; V: TRBV19; length: 12; CDR3: ASSIRQGAYEQY
J: TRBJ1-3; V: TRBV10-3; length: 12; CDR3: AATGAFSGNTIY